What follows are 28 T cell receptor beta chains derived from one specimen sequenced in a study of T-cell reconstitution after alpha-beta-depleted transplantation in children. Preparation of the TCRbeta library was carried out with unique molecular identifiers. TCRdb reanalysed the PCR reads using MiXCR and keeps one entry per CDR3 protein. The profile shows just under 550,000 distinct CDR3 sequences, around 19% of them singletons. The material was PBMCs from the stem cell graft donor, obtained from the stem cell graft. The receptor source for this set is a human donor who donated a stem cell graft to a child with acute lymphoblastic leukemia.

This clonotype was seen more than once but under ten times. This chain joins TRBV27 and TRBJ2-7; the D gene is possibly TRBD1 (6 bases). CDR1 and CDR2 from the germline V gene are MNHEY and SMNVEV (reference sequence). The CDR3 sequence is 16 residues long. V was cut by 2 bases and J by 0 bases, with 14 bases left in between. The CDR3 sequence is CASSLIPRGSSYEQYF. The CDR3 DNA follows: TGTGCCAGCAGTTTAATTCCTAGGGGGAGCTCCTACGAGCAGTACTTC.

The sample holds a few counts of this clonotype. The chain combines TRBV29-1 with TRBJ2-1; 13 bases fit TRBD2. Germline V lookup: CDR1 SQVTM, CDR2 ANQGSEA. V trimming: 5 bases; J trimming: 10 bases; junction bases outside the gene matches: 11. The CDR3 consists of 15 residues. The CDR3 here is CSVPRLAGGVREQFF. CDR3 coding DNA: TGCAGCGTTCCCCGACTAGCGGGAGGTGTGCGGGAGCAGTTCTTC.

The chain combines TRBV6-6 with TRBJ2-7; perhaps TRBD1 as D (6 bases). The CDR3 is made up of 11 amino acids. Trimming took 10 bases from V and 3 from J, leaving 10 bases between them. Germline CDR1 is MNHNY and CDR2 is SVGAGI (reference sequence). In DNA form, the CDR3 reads TGTGCCACCGGACAGCTCTACGAGCAGTACTTC. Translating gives CATGQLYEQYF.

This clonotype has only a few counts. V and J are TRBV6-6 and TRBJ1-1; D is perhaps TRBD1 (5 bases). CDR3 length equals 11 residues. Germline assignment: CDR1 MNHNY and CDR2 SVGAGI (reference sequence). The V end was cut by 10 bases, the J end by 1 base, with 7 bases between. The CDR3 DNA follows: TGTGCCATTACAGGGAACACTGAAGCTTTCTTT. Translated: CAITGNTEAFF.

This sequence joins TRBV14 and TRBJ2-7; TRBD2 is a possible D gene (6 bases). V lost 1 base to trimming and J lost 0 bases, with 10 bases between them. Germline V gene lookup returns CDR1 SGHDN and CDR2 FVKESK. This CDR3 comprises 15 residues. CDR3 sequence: CASSQVEGVSYEQYF. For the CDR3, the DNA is TGTGCCAGCAGCCAAGTGGAGGGAGTCTCCTACGAGCAGTACTTC.

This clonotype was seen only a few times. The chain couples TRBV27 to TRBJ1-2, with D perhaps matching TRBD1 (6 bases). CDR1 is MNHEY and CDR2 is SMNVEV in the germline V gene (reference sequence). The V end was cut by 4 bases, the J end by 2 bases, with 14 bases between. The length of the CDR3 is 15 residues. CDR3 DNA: TGTGCCAGCAGTTCGATTACAGGGTTGAACTATGGCTACACCTTC. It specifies CASSSITGLNYGYTF.

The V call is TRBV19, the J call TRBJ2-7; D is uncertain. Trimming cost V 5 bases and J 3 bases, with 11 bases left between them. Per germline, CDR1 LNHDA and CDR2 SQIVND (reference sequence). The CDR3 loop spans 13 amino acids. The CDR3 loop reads CASSSDLLYEQYF. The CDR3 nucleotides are TGTGCCAGTAGTTCGGATCTTCTCTACGAGCAGTACTTC. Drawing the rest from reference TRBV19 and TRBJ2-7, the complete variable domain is DGGITQSPKYLFRKEGQNVTLSCEQNLNHDAMYWYRQDPGQGLRLIYYSQIVNDFQKGDIAEGYSVSREKKESFPLTVTSAQKNPTAFYLCASSSDLLYEQYFGPGTRLTVT.

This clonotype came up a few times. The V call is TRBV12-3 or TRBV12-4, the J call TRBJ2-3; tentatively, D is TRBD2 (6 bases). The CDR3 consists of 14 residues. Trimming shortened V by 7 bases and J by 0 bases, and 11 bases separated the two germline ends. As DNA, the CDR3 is TGTGCCAGCACTATAGCGGTGAGCACAGATACGCAGTATTTT. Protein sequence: CASTIAVSTDTQYF.

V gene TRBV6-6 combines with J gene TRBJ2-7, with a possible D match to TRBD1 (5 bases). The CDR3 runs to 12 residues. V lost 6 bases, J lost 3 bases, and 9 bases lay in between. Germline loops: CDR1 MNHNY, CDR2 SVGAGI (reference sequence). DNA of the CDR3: TGTGCCAGCAGGGTGCAGGGCTACGAGCAGTACTTC. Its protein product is CASRVQGYEQYF.

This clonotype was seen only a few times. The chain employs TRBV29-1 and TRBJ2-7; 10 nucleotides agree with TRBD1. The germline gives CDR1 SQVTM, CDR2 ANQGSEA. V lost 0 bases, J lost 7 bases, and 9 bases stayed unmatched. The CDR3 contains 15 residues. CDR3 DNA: TGCAGCGTTGAAGACATGGACAGGGGGTCGCAAGAGCAGTACTTC. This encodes CSVEDMDRGSQEQYF.

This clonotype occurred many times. The CDR3 reads CASSLGRADEQYF. The CDR3 DNA reads as TGCGCCAGCAGCTTGGGCAGGGCAGACGAGCAGTACTTC. V is TRBV5-1 and J is TRBJ2-7; D may be TRBD1 (5 bases). Germline V gene data show CDR1 as SGHRS and CDR2 as YFSETQ. Trimming shortened V by 0 bases and J by 5 bases, and 9 bases separated the two germline ends. The CDR3 loop spans 13 amino acids.

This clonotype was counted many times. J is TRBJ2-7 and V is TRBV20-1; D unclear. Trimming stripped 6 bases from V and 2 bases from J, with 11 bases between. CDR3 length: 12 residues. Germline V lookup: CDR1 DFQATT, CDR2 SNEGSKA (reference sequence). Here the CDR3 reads CSAPGPAYEQYF. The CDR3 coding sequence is TGCAGTGCCCCCGGACCAGCCTACGAGCAGTACTTC.

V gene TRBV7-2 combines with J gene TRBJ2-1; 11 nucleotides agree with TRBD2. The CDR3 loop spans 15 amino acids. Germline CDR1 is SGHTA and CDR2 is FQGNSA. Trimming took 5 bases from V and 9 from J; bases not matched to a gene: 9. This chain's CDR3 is CASSLRLAGTGEQFF. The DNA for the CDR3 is TGTGCCAGCAGCCTAAGACTAGCGGGAACGGGTGAGCAGTTCTTC.

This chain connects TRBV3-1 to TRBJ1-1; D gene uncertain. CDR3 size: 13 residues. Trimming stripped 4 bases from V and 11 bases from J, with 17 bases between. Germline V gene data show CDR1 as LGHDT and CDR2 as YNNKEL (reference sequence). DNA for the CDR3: TGTGCCAGCAGCCCCAAACGTGTGGCGGTGGCTTTCTTT. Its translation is CASSPKRVAVAFF.

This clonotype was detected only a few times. CDR3 coding DNA: TGTGCCAGCATGGGGACTAGCGGGAATCCCTACGAGCAGTACTTC. This sequence encodes CASMGTSGNPYEQYF. The rearrangement uses TRBV2 and TRBJ2-7, with 13 bases that match TRBD2. The CDR3 is 15 residues long. V lost 7 bases and J lost 2; bases outside the gene matches: 5. Germline values: CDR1 SNHLY, CDR2 FYNNEI.

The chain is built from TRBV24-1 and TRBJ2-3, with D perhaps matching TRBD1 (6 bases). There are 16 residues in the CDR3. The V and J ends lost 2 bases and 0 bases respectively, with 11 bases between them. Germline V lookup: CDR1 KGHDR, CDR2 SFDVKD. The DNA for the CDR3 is TGTGCCACCAGTGATTCCGACAGGCCTAGCACAGATACGCAGTATTTT. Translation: CATSDSDRPSTDTQYF.

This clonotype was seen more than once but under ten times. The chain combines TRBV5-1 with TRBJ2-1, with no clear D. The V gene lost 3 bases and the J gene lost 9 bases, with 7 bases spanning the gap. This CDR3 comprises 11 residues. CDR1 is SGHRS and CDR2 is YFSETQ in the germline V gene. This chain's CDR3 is CASSSVGEQFF. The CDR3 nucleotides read TGCGCCAGCAGCTCGGTGGGTGAGCAGTTCTTC. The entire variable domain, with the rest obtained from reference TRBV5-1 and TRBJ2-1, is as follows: KAGVTQTPRYLIKTRGQQVTLSCSPISGHRSVSWYQQTPGQGLQFLFEYFSETQRNKGNFPGRFSGRQFSNSRSEMNVSTLELGDSALYLCASSSVGEQFFGPGTRLTVL.

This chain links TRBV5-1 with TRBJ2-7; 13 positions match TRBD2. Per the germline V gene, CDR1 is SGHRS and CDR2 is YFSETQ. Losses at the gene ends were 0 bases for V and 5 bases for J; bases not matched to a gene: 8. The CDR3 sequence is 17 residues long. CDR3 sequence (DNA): TGCGCCAGCAGCTTGGCCCCGACTAGCGGGAGGAATGACGAGCAGTACTTC. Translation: CASSLAPTSGRNDEQYF.

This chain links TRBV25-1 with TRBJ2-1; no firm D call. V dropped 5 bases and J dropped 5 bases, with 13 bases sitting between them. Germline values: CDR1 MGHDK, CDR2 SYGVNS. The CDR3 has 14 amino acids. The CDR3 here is CASSISLLNNEQFF. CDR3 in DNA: TGTGCCAGCAGTATCAGTTTACTTAACAATGAGCAGTTCTTC.

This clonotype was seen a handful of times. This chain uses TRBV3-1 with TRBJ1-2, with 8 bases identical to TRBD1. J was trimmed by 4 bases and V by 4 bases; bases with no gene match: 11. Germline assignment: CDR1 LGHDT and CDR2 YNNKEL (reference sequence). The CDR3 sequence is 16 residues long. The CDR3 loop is CASSRRTGQFLYGYTF. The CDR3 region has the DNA TGTGCCAGCAGCCGCCGGACAGGGCAATTTCTCTATGGCTACACCTTC.

The CDR3 region is CASSPRVGSGGRSEQYF. CDR3 DNA sequence: TGTGCCAGCAGCCCCCGCGTGGGGAGCGGGGGGCGTAGCGAGCAGTACTTC. This chain connects TRBV7-9 to TRBJ2-7, with TRBD2 identical over 9 bases. Germline CDR1 is SEHNR and CDR2 is FQNEAQ (reference sequence). The CDR3 is 17 amino acids. V lost 5 bases and J lost 6; bases outside the gene matches: 17.

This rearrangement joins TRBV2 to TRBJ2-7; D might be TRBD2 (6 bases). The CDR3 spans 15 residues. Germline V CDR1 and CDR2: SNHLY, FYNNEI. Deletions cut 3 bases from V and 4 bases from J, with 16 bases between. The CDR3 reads CASSEMRATSYEQYF. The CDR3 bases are TGTGCCAGCAGTGAGATGAGGGCGACTAGTTACGAGCAGTACTTC.

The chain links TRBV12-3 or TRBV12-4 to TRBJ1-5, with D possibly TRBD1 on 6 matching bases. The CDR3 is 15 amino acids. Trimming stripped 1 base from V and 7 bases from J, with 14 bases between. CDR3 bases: TGTGCCAGCAGTTTAGGAACAGGGTTCGGGCAGCCCCAGCATTTT. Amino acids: CASSLGTGFGQPQHF.

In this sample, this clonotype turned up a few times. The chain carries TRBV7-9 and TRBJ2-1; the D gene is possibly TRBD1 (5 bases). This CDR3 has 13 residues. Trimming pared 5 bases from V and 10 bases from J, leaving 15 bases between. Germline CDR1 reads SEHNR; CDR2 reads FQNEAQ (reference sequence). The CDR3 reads CASSPVQRTEQFF. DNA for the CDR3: TGTGCCAGCAGCCCCGTTCAGAGGACAGAGCAGTTCTTC.

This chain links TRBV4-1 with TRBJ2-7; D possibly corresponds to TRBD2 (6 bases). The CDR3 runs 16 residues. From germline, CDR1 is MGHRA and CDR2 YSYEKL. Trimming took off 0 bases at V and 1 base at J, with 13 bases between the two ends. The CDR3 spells CASSQEGGIQSYEQYF. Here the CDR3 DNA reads TGCGCCAGCAGCCAAGAAGGCGGGATCCAGTCCTACGAGCAGTACTTC.

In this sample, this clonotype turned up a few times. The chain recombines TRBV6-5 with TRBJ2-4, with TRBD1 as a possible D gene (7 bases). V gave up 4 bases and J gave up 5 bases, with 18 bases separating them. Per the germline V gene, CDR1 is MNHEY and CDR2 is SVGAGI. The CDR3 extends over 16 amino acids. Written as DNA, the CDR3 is TGTGCCAGCAGTTCGGGCAGGGGGGTTCCTGAAAACATTCAGTACTTC. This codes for CASSSGRGVPENIQYF.

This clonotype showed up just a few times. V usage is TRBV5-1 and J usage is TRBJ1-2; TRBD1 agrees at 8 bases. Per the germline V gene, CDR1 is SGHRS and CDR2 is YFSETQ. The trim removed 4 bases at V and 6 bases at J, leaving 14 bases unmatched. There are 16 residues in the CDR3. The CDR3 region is CASSAGTGNYNNGYTF. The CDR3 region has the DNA TGCGCCAGCAGCGCTGGGACAGGCAACTATAATAATGGCTACACCTTC.

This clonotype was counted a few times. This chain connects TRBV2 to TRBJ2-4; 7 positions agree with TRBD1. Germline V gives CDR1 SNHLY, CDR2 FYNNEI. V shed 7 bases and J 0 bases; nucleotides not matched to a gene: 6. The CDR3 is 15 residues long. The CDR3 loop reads CASNTEGAAKNIQYF. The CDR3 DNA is TGTGCCAGCAACACTGAGGGGGCAGCCAAAAACATTCAGTACTTC.